One sample yielded the 4 T cell receptor beta chains listed below, sequenced in a study of blood T cell repertoires in COVID-19. Produced via immunoSEQ multiplex PCR; TCRdb's table is partial and in-frame only. The repertoire consists of about 190,000 clones, with roughly 83% occurring once and the leading ten covering 2.5% to 3.5%. What was sequenced was PBMCs or T cells enriched from blood (not recorded which). Every receptor here comes from a woman in her 30s who had recovered from COVID-19.

This clone was counted a few times. The chain uses TRBV5-4 and TRBJ1-6; D might be TRBD1 (5 bases). The V gene's germline CDR1 is SGHNT and CDR2 YYREEE (reference sequence). The CDR3 sequence is 15 residues long. V was trimmed by 0 bases and J by 7 bases, leaving 11 bases between them. CDR3 sequence reads: CASSLARGENSPLHF. CDR3 sequence (DNA): TGTGCCAGCAGCTTGGCCCGGGGGGAAAATTCACCCCTCCACTTT.

This chain links TRBV9 with TRBJ2-7; a possible D gene is TRBD2 (6 bases). This CDR3 is built from 15 residues. V was shortened by 0 bases and J by 2 bases, with 12 bases between the two germline ends. Germline V lookup: CDR1 SGDLS, CDR2 YYNGEE. The CDR3 region is CASSVDIGRAYEQYF. CDR3 bases: TGTGCCAGCAGCGTAGATATCGGGAGAGCCTACGAGCAGTACTTC.

The chain uses TRBV19 and TRBJ1-1; D may be TRBD1 (6 bases). The V gene lost 2 bases and the J gene lost 0 bases, with 13 bases spanning the gap. The CDR3 length is 16 residues. Germline V gene data show CDR1 as LNHDA and CDR2 as SQIVND (reference sequence). DNA for the CDR3: TGTGCCAGTAGTATACCCAGGGGTAACATGAACACTGAAGCTTTCTTT. Amino acid sequence: CASSIPRGNMNTEAFF.

This clone was seen a few times. J is TRBJ2-2 and V is TRBV28, with a tentative D call TRBD1 (5 bases). Per the germline V gene, CDR1 is MDHEN and CDR2 is SYDVKM. The CDR3 covers 14 residues. V was cut by 5 bases and J by 1 base, with 8 bases left in between. The CDR3 nucleotides read TGTGCCAGCAGTACTACAGGGAACACCGGGGAGCTGTTTTTT. Residues: CASSTTGNTGELFF.